This is a list of T cell receptor beta chains from one sample in a study of blood T cell repertoires in COVID-19. Using immunoSEQ multiplex PCR, the repertoire was profiled, and TCRdb retains in-frame clones only, with some absent. Of 310,000 or so clones listed, about 86% are singletons. Sequenced input: peripheral blood. Receptors were obtained from a woman in her twenties or thirties who had recovered from COVID-19. The CDR3 runs from the conserved cysteine through the conserved F or W. D genes are given only for firm matches. Clone size is not always given. Where it is, it says once, few, many or a class for expanded clones.

TRBD1,TRBJ1-2,TRBV6-5,-,TGTGCCAGCAGTTTCCGCCGGGACGGACAGGGGATAAGGTACACCTTC,CASSFRRDGQGIRYTF
-,TRBJ2-1,TRBV6-5,-,TGTGCCAGCAGTTACTCCCCTACTAGTTATGGGAATGAGCAGTTCTTC,CASSYSPTSYGNEQFF
TRBD2,TRBJ2-3,TRBV7-9,-,TGTGCCAGCAGCCGCCACCTATTAGCGGGGGGGCCCACAGATACGCAGTATTTT,CASSRHLLAGGPTDTQYF
-,TRBJ1-5,TRBV28,once,TGTGCCAGCTCCGATCAGCCCCAGCATTTT,CASSDQPQHF
-,TRBJ2-2,TRBV5-4,once,TGTGCCAGCAGCTTTGCCCTAGGAGGGGAGCTGTTTTTT,CASSFALGGELFF
-,TRBJ1-5,TRBV12-3/TRBV12-4,few,TGTGCCAGCAGTTTAGGGGAGCAGCGGCCCCAGCATTTT,CASSLGEQRPQHF
TRBD1,TRBJ2-2,TRBV5-1,-,TGCGCCATCCGCACAGGGGACACCGGGGAGCTGTTTTTT,CAIRTGDTGELFF
-,TRBJ1-3,TRBV28,-,TGTGCCAGCAGTTTGGGGGCAGGGAACACCATATATTTT,CASSLGAGNTIYF
-,TRBJ1-4,TRBV6-5,-,TGTGCCAGCGCCGTACAGGGCGGAGAAAAACTGTTTTTT,CASAVQGGEKLFF
-,TRBJ1-3,TRBV30,-,TGTGCCTGGAGTGGCCCAGGCCTACACTCTGGAAACACCATATATTTT,CAWSGPGLHSGNTIYF
TRBD2,TRBJ2-1,TRBV11-3,once,TGTGCCAGCAGCTTAAGGGGGACTAGCGGGTACAATGAGCAGTTCTTC,CASSLRGTSGYNEQFF
-,TRBJ1-1,TRBV5-1,few,TGCGCCAGCAGCTCTGATACAGGCGGGAACACTGAAGCTTTCTTT,CASSSDTGGNTEAFF
-,TRBJ2-7,TRBV28,-,TGTGCCAGCCTCGCGCGTCAGGGCGCCTACGAGCAGTACTTC,CASLARQGAYEQYF
TRBD1,TRBJ2-1,TRBV25-1,few,TGTGCCAGCAGTGATGGGACAGGGGGGCACAATGAGCAGTTCTTC,CASSDGTGGHNEQFF
TRBD1,TRBJ2-7,TRBV6-5,-,TGTGCCAGCAGACGGAAGTGGGACAGTTCCTACGAGCAGTACTTC,CASRRKWDSSYEQYF
TRBD1,TRBJ1-1,TRBV5-1,-,TGCGCCAGCAGCTTGGTAGGGACAGTTAACACTGAAGCTTTCTTT,CASSLVGTVNTEAFF
TRBD1,TRBJ2-2,TRBV14,-,TGTGCCAGCAGCCTGAGGGACAGGGTGAGGACCGGGGAGCTGTTTTTT,CASSLRDRVRTGELFF
TRBD1,TRBJ1-4,TRBV7-9,-,TGTGCCAGCAGCCACCCGGACAGGGGCGAAAAACTGTTTTTT,CASSHPDRGEKLFF